This T cell receptor beta chain derives from a study of cytotoxic CD8 clonotypes in ibrutinib-treated CLL. About the study: Partial response occurred in approximately 25 patients and complete response in 2; at median approximately 71 months, around 14 remained remitted and roughly twelve progressed. On average, each sample had some 250,000 productive templates and roughly 95,000 productive rearrangements.

TCRdb's table, derived via immunoSEQ multiplex PCR, lists solely in-frame clones and lacks some. The table lists 100,000 to 150,000 clones, approximately 83% of them singletons, with over 2% in the top ten. The CDR3 runs to 14 residues. Germline values: CDR1 SEHNR, CDR2 FQNEAQ (reference sequence). V was trimmed by 1 base and J by 2 bases, leaving 8 bases between them. The material sequenced was PBMCs, taken after 24 months of ibrutinib treatment. The clonotype was recovered from a human donor with chronic lymphocytic leukemia. This rearrangement joins TRBV7-9 to TRBJ1-2; D ambiguous. CDR3 in amino acids: CASSLEAGNYGYTF. In DNA, the CDR3 is TGTGCCAGCAGCTTAGAGGCCGGGAACTATGGCTACACCTTC.